This T cell receptor beta chain was found in a study of PD-L1 blockade in urothelial cancer. This CDR3 region has 12 residues. With 4 bases removed from V and 7 bases from J, the gap between germline ends came to 10 bases. Germline CDR1 and CDR2: SGHDN and FVKESK. Sequencing used immunoSEQ multiplex PCR; TCRdb keeps in-frame clones, though not all of them. The sample has about 82,000 clones; about 80% are singletons. Here the sequenced sample was PBMCs, taken around atezolizumab (anti-PD-L1) treatment. This chain links TRBV14 with TRBJ1-2; a possible D gene is TRBD1 (6 bases). The sequence came from a man aged 65 to 79 with urothelial cancer. CDR3 in amino acids: CASSLNRVGYTF. The CDR3 bases are TGTGCCAGCAGCCTTAACAGGGTTGGCTACACCTTC.